These T cell receptor beta chains were read from a single sample in a study of T cell repertoires in cytomegalovirus infection. TCRdb re-called the reads through MiXCR, storing one row per CDR3 protein. This table holds 250,000 to 300,000 distinct CDR3 sequences, over 8% found once. Sequenced material: PBMCs. The receptor source for this set is a human donor in good health (CMV status not recorded). Some clones in this sample may be carry-over from other donors' samples. Both conserved end residues are part of each CDR3. A D gene is named only where the DNA matches it firmly. A clone size is listed for some rows: how often the clone was seen (once, few, many), or a class if it is expanded.

CDR3 length: 12; V gene: TRBV5-1; clone size: many; D gene: -; J gene: TRBJ1-2; CDR3 protein: CASSKDLRGYTF; CDR3 DNA: TGCGCCAGCAGTAAAGACTTGAGAGGCTACACCTTC
CDR3 length: 13; V gene: TRBV7-2; clone size: many; D gene: -; J gene: TRBJ2-1; CDR3 protein: CASSLERYNEQFF; CDR3 DNA: TGTGCCAGCAGCTTAGAGCGTTACAATGAGCAGTTCTTC
CDR3 length: 16; V gene: TRBV2; clone size: -; D gene: TRBD1; J gene: TRBJ2-2; CDR3 protein: CARGNPGTVNTGELFF; CDR3 DNA: TGTGCCAGGGGGAACCCCGGGACAGTGAACACCGGGGAGCTGTTTTTT
CDR3 length: 12; V gene: TRBV28; clone size: -; D gene: -; J gene: TRBJ1-1; CDR3 protein: CASRRVSSEAFF; CDR3 DNA: TGTGCCAGCAGGAGGGTTTCGAGTGAAGCTTTCTTT
CDR3 length: 14; V gene: TRBV5-1; clone size: few; D gene: TRBD1; J gene: TRBJ1-1; CDR3 protein: CASSSDQGVTEAFF; CDR3 DNA: TGCGCCAGCAGCTCAGATCAGGGGGTCACTGAAGCTTTCTTT
CDR3 length: 15; V gene: TRBV7-2; clone size: many; D gene: TRBD2; J gene: TRBJ2-3; CDR3 protein: CASSSSAGFADTQYF; CDR3 DNA: TGTGCCAGCAGCTCTTCAGCGGGGTTCGCAGATACGCAGTATTTT
CDR3 length: 16; V gene: TRBV7-2; clone size: many; D gene: -; J gene: TRBJ2-6; CDR3 protein: CASSNMTSSGANVLTF; CDR3 DNA: TGTGCCAGCAGCAACATGACAAGCTCTGGGGCCAACGTCCTGACTTTC
CDR3 length: 12; V gene: TRBV12-3/TRBV12-4; clone size: many; D gene: -; J gene: TRBJ1-2; CDR3 protein: CASSLRGRGHTF; CDR3 DNA: TGTGCCAGCAGTTTACGGGGGAGAGGGCACACCTTC
CDR3 length: 14; V gene: TRBV10-2; clone size: many; D gene: TRBD1; J gene: TRBJ1-5; CDR3 protein: CATRLGQGNQPQHF; CDR3 DNA: TGCGCCACCCGGTTGGGACAGGGCAATCAGCCCCAGCATTTT
CDR3 length: 14; V gene: TRBV19; clone size: -; D gene: -; J gene: TRBJ1-5; CDR3 protein: CASSARQVNQPQHF; CDR3 DNA: TGTGCCAGTAGTGCCCGACAGGTTAATCAGCCCCAGCATTTT
CDR3 length: 11; V gene: TRBV12-3/TRBV12-4; clone size: many; D gene: -; J gene: TRBJ1-5; CDR3 protein: CASRSNQPQHF; CDR3 DNA: TGTGCCAGCAGGAGCAATCAGCCCCAGCATTTT
CDR3 length: 15; V gene: TRBV7-2; clone size: many; D gene: -; J gene: TRBJ2-2; CDR3 protein: CASSLGGAGTGELFF; CDR3 DNA: TGTGCCAGCAGCTTAGGCGGGGCCGGCACCGGGGAGCTGTTTTTT
CDR3 length: 16; V gene: TRBV6-6; clone size: many; D gene: -; J gene: TRBJ2-4; CDR3 protein: CASNPPIGKAKNIQYF; CDR3 DNA: TGTGCCAGCAATCCTCCTATTGGTAAAGCCAAAAACATTCAGTACTTC
CDR3 length: 14; V gene: TRBV6-2/TRBV6-3; clone size: many; D gene: TRBD2; J gene: TRBJ2-7; CDR3 protein: CASSFRTSVYEQYF; CDR3 DNA: TGTGCCAGCAGTTTCCGGACTAGCGTTTACGAGCAGTACTTC
CDR3 length: 16; V gene: TRBV7-2; clone size: many; D gene: TRBD2; J gene: TRBJ2-1; CDR3 protein: CASSYLSGSSYNEQFF; CDR3 DNA: TGTGCCAGCAGCTATTTGAGCGGGAGCTCCTACAATGAGCAGTTCTTC
CDR3 length: 16; V gene: TRBV7-2; clone size: many; D gene: TRBD1; J gene: TRBJ1-5; CDR3 protein: CASSSPGQGIHQPQHF; CDR3 DNA: TGTGCCAGCAGCTCCCCGGGACAGGGGATTCATCAGCCCCAGCATTTT
CDR3 length: 13; V gene: TRBV19; clone size: many; D gene: -; J gene: TRBJ1-1; CDR3 protein: CATQGQPGTEAFF; CDR3 DNA: TGTGCCACCCAGGGACAACCGGGCACTGAAGCTTTCTTT
CDR3 length: 13; V gene: TRBV5-6; clone size: few; D gene: TRBD1; J gene: TRBJ2-2; CDR3 protein: CASSLTGGGELFF; CDR3 DNA: TGTGCCAGCAGCCTAACAGGGGGCGGGGAGCTGTTTTTT
CDR3 length: 18; V gene: TRBV7-6; clone size: many; D gene: TRBD1; J gene: TRBJ1-3; CDR3 protein: CASSLTPGQGISGNTIYF; CDR3 DNA: TGTGCCAGCAGCCTAACCCCGGGACAGGGAATCTCTGGAAACACCATATATTTT
CDR3 length: 12; V gene: TRBV3-1; clone size: -; D gene: -; J gene: TRBJ2-1; CDR3 protein: CASSQGAIEQFF; CDR3 DNA: TGTGCCAGCAGCCAAGGGGCCATTGAGCAGTTCTTC
CDR3 length: 14; V gene: TRBV28; clone size: -; D gene: -; J gene: TRBJ2-7; CDR3 protein: CASSFQGGWYEQYF; CDR3 DNA: TGTGCCAGCAGTTTTCAGGGAGGTTGGTACGAGCAGTACTTC
CDR3 length: 15; V gene: TRBV7-2; clone size: many; D gene: -; J gene: TRBJ2-7; CDR3 protein: CASSFSFDGTYEQYF; CDR3 DNA: TGTGCCAGCAGCTTTTCCTTCGACGGTACCTACGAGCAGTACTTC
CDR3 length: 13; V gene: TRBV19; clone size: -; D gene: -; J gene: TRBJ1-2; CDR3 protein: CASTKGVDYGYTF; CDR3 DNA: TGTGCCAGTACCAAAGGGGTTGACTATGGCTACACCTTC
CDR3 length: 12; V gene: TRBV30; clone size: many; D gene: -; J gene: TRBJ1-2; CDR3 protein: CAWTRVREGYTF; CDR3 DNA: TGTGCCTGGACCCGCGTGCGGGAGGGCTACACCTTC
CDR3 length: 14; V gene: TRBV28; clone size: many; D gene: -; J gene: TRBJ2-1; CDR3 protein: CASKIRAGHNEQFF; CDR3 DNA: TGTGCCAGCAAAATTCGGGCAGGGCACAATGAGCAGTTCTTC
CDR3 length: 15; V gene: TRBV7-2; clone size: many; D gene: TRBD1; J gene: TRBJ2-7; CDR3 protein: CASSLGGQGYHEQYF; CDR3 DNA: TGTGCCAGCAGCTTAGGGGGACAGGGGTACCACGAGCAGTACTTC